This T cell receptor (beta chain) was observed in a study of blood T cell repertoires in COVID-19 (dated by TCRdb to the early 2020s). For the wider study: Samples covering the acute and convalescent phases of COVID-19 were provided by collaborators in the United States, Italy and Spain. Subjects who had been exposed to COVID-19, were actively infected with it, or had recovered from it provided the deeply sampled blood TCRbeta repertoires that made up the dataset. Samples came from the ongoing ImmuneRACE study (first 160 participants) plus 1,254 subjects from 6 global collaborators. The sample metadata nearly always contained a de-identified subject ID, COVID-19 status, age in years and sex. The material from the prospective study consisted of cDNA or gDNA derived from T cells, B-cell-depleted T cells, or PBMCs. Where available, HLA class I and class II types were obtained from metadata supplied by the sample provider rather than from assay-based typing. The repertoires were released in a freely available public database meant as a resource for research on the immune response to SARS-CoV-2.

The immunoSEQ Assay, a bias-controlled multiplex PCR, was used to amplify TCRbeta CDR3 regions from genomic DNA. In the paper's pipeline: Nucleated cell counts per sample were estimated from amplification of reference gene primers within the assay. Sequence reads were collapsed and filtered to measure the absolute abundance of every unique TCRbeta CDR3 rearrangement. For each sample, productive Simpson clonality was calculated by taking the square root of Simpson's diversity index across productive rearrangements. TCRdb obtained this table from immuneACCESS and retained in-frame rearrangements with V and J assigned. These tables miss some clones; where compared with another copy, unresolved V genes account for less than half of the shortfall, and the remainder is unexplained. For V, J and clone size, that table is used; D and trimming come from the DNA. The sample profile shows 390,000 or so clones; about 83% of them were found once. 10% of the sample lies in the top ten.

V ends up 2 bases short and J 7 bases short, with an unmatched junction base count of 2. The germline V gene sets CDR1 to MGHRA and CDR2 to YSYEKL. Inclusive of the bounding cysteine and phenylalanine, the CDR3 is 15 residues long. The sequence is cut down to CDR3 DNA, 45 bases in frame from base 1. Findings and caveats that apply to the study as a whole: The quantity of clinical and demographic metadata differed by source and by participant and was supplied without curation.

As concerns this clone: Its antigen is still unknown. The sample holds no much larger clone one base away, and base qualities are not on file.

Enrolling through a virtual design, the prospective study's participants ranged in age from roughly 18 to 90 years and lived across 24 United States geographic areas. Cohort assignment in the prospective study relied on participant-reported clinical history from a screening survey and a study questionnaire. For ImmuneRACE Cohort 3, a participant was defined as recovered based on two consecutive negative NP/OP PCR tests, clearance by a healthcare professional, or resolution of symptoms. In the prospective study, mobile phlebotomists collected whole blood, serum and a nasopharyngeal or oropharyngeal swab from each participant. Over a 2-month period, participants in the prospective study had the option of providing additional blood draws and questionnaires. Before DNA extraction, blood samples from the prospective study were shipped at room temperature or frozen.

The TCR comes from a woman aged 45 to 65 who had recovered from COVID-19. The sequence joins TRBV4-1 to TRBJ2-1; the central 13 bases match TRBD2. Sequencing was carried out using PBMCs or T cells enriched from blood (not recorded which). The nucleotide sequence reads TGCGCCAGCAGCCAAACTAGCGGGGGGGCAAATGAGCAGTTCTTC. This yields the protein CASSQTSGGANEQFF.